These T cell receptor beta chains were read from a single sample in a study of blood T cell repertoires in COVID-19. TCRdb's table, derived via immunoSEQ multiplex PCR, lists solely in-frame clones and lacks some. The data hold around 250,000 clones, with around 89% observed a single time. Sequenced: PBMCs or T cells enriched from blood (not recorded which). The receptors come from a middle-aged woman with acute COVID-19. The CDR3 runs from the conserved cysteine through the conserved F or W. The D gene is left open where the match is weak. Clone size, where shown, is once, few, many, or a class for clones that have expanded.

>TRBD2|TRBJ2-5|TRBV18|-
CASSVAGQALAGGGATQYF
TGTGCCAGCTCTGTCGCCGGACAAGCTTTAGCGGGAGGGGGAGCAACCCAGTACTTC
>-|TRBJ2-1|TRBV5-6|-
CASSLVGDEQFF
TGTGCCAGCAGCTTGGTGGGCGATGAGCAGTTCTTC
>-|TRBJ1-1|TRBV11-3|-
CASSLEGDDTEAFF
TGTGCCAGCAGCTTAGAGGGAGACGACACTGAAGCTTTCTTT
>-|TRBJ2-4|TRBV19|once
CASSMRAQGIPKNIQYF
TGTGCCAGTAGTATGAGAGCACAGGGAATCCCCAAAAACATTCAGTACTTC
>TRBD1|TRBJ1-5|TRBV2|-
CASRTSPTGGTPQHF
TGTGCCAGCAGGACGTCTCCGACAGGGGGTACGCCCCAGCATTTT
>TRBD1|TRBJ2-2|TRBV5-4|few
CASSLEGTGTGELFF
TGTGCCAGCAGCTTGGAGGGGACAGGGACCGGGGAGCTGTTTTTT
>-|TRBJ2-4|TRBV6-2/TRBV6-3|-
CASSSPGNIQYF
TGTGCCAGCAGTTCCCCAGGTAACATTCAGTACTTC
>-|TRBJ1-4|TRBV7-8|-
CASSLRGVATNEKLFF
TGTGCCAGCAGCTTACGCGGGGTGGCGACTAATGAAAAACTGTTTTTT
>TRBD1|TRBJ1-4|TRBV18|-
CASSPRSGGSGTNEKLFF
TGTGCCAGCTCACCACGGTCAGGGGGCTCCGGCACTAATGAAAAACTGTTTTTT
>-|TRBJ1-1|TRBV14|once
CASSQDRWAGTEAFF
TGTGCCAGCAGCCAAGATCGGTGGGCGGGCACTGAAGCTTTCTTT
>-|TRBJ1-4|TRBV10-2|-
CASSSSATNEKLFF
TGCGCCAGCAGCTCGAGCGCAACTAATGAAAAACTGTTTTTT
>-|TRBJ2-5|TRBV5-4|-
CASSLGGRPSQETQYF
TGTGCCAGCAGCTTGGGGGGGCGCCCCTCCCAAGAGACCCAGTACTTC
>TRBD2|TRBJ2-1|TRBV20-1|-
CSASPGVGFGGRGYNEQFF
TGCAGTGCTAGTCCCGGGGTTGGTTTCGGCGGGAGAGGGTACAATGAGCAGTTCTTC
>TRBD1|TRBJ2-3|TRBV18|-
CASSSGQGGLTDTQYF
TGTGCCAGCTCATCGGGACAGGGAGGGCTGACAGATACGCAGTATTTT
>-|TRBJ2-3|TRBV3-1/TRBV3-2|-
CASSQKGSRLGPDTQYF
TGTGCCAGCAGCCAAAAGGGATCTCGGTTGGGGCCAGATACGCAGTATTTT
>-|TRBJ1-4|TRBV19|-
CASSIETAYREKLFF
TGTGCCAGTAGTATCGAGACAGCTTACCGTGAAAAACTGTTTTTT
>TRBD1|TRBJ1-2|TRBV5-1|-
CASSILQGADGYTF
TGCGCCAGCAGCATTTTACAGGGGGCAGATGGCTACACCTTC
>TRBD2|TRBJ2-1|TRBV2|-
CASLRTSGAGAEQFF
TGTGCCAGCCTCCGGACTAGCGGGGCTGGAGCAGAGCAGTTCTTC
>-|TRBJ2-7|TRBV21-1|-
CASSALKGLADSYEQYF
TGTGCCAGCAGCGCACTAAAGGGGCTAGCGGATTCCTACGAGCAGTACTTC
>-|TRBJ1-2|TRBV19|-
CASSIADPSGLGYTF
TGTGCCAGTAGTATAGCAGACCCCAGCGGGCTTGGCTACACCTTC
>-|TRBJ1-5|TRBV16|once
CASSQSSSPQHF
TGTGCCAGCAGCCAATCTTCTAGTCCCCAGCATTTT
>-|TRBJ2-3|TRBV27|-
CASSSATASTDTQYF
TGTGCCAGCAGTTCCGCGACAGCCTCCACAGATACGCAGTATTTT
>TRBD2|TRBJ2-7|TRBV6-7|-
CASTGAWLAGGREQYF
TGTGCCAGCACAGGGGCGTGGCTAGCGGGGGGTAGGGAGCAGTACTTC
>-|TRBJ2-2|TRBV18|-
CASSRSGRVTGELFF
TGTGCCAGCTCACGATCGGGCAGGGTCACCGGGGAGCTGTTTTTT
>TRBD1|TRBJ1-1|TRBV7-9|-
CASSSTTGLNTEAFF
TGTGCCAGCAGCTCGACGACAGGGTTAAACACTGAAGCTTTCTTT
>TRBD2|TRBJ2-3|TRBV6-5|-
CASFSGRAPDTQYF
TGTGCCAGCTTTAGCGGGAGGGCCCCGGATACGCAGTATTTT
>TRBD1|TRBJ2-1|TRBV7-2|-
CASSSRTGTYNEQFF
TGTGCCAGCTCCTCCAGGACAGGAACCTACAATGAGCAGTTCTTC
>-|TRBJ1-1|TRBV11-3|-
CASSLHSGTEAFF
TGTGCCAGCAGCTTACACTCCGGCACTGAAGCTTTCTTT
>-|TRBJ1-1|TRBV19|-
CATTTGRDTEAFF
TGTGCCACCACAACCGGCAGGGATACTGAAGCTTTCTTT
>TRBD1|TRBJ1-4|TRBV27|-
CASGGDRENEKLFF
TGTGCCAGCGGAGGGGACAGGGAAAATGAAAAACTGTTTTTT
>-|TRBJ1-1|TRBV11-3|-
CASSPGGAGSNTEAFF
TGTGCCAGCAGCCCCGGGGGGGCGGGGTCGAACACTGAAGCTTTCTTT
>-|TRBJ1-1|TRBV7-6|-
CASSLQSGGITEAFF
TGTGCCAGCAGCTTACAGTCCGGGGGAATCACTGAAGCTTTCTTT
>TRBD2|TRBJ2-2|TRBV5-1|-
CASNVIAGDTGELFF
TGCGCCAGCAATGTAATAGCGGGAGACACCGGGGAGCTGTTTTTT
>-|TRBJ2-1|TRBV28|-
CASFASVLSYNEQFF
TGTGCCAGCTTTGCTAGCGTACTCTCCTACAATGAGCAGTTCTTC
>-|TRBJ1-2|TRBV15|-
CATREGLTMDYGYTF
TGTGCCACCAGGGAGGGACTGACTATGGACTATGGCTACACCTTC
>TRBD2|TRBJ2-1|TRBV11-3|-
CASSSGPLALLHEQFF
TGTGCCAGCAGCTCCGGGCCACTAGCGCTTTTGCATGAGCAGTTCTTC
>TRBD1|TRBJ2-5|TRBV3-1/TRBV3-2|once
CASSRLTGEETQYF
TGTGCCAGCAGCCGGCTAACAGGGGAAGAGACCCAGTACTTC
>-|TRBJ2-4|TRBV9|-
CASSPLAETKNIQYF
TGTGCCAGCAGCCCCTTAGCGGAGACCAAAAACATTCAGTACTTC
>-|TRBJ2-3|TRBV19|-
CASRGQGTRRADTQYF
TGTGCCAGTAGGGGGCAGGGAACTAGGAGGGCAGATACGCAGTATTTT
>-|TRBJ1-1|TRBV2|-
CASMGRVMNTEAFF
TGTGCCAGCATGGGCAGGGTAATGAACACTGAAGCTTTCTTT
>TRBD1|TRBJ2-3|TRBV9|few
CASSEDRGGQYF
TGTGCCAGCAGCGAAGACAGGGGTGGGCAGTATTTT
>-|TRBJ1-6|TRBV12-3/TRBV12-4|-
CASSFQGSSPLHF
TGTGCCAGCAGTTTTCAGGGGAGTTCACCCCTCCACTTT